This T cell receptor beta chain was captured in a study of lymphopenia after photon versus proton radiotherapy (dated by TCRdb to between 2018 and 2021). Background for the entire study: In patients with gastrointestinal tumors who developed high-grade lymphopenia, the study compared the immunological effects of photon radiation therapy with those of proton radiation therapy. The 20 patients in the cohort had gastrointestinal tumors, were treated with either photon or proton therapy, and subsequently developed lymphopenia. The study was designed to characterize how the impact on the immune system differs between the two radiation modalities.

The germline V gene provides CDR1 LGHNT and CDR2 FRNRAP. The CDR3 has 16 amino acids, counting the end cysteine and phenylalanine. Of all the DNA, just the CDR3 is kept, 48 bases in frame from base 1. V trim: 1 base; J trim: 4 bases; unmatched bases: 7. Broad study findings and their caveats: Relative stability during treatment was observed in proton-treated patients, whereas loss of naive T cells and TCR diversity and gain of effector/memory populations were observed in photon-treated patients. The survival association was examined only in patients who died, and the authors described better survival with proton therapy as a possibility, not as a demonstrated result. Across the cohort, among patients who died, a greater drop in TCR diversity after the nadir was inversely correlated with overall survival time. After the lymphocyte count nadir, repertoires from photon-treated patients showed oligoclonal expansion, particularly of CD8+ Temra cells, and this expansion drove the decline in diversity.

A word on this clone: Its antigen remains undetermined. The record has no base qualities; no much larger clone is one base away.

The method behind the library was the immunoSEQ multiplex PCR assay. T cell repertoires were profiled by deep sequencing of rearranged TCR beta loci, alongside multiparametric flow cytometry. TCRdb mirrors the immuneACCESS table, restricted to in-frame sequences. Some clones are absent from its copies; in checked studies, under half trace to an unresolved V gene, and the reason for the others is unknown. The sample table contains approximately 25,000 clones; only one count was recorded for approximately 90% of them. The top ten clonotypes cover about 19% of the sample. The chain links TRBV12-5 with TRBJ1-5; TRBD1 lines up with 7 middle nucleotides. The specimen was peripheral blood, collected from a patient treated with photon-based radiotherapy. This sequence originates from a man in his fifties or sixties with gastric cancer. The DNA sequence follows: TGTGCTAGTGGTTTGGACGGCAGGGGGGGAAATCAGCCCCAGCATTTT. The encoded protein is CASGLDGRGGNQPQHF.